One and the same sample provided the 9 T cell receptor beta chains below, sequenced in a study of technical replicates of blood from a handful of donors. Some clones are missing from TCRdb's copy, which holds only in-frame ones; the method was immunoSEQ multiplex PCR. Of roughly 80,000 clones in the sample, about 96% are singletons; the top ten hold around 0.2%. Sequences were obtained from T cells isolated from PBMCs. These receptors all stem from a human donor in good health.

Only one count was recorded for this clone. This chain links TRBV28 with TRBJ2-2; 7 bases are shared with TRBD2. Germline lookup yields CDR1 MDHEN and CDR2 SYDVKM. Trimming removed 6 bases from V and 0 bases from J; junction bases left unmatched: 10. This CDR3 has 17 residues. The CDR3 coding sequence is TGTGCCAGCAGCCGTTCCCCCCTAGCGGCGAACACCGGGGAGCTGTTTTTT. This translates into CASSRSPLAANTGELFF.

J is TRBJ2-5 and V is TRBV6-5; D possibly corresponds to TRBD1 (6 bases). The germline V gene has CDR1 MNHEY and CDR2 SVGAGI. This CDR3 spans 14 amino acids. The V end lost 6 bases, the J end lost 5 bases, and 16 bases lay between the germline ends. The CDR3 protein is CASRTGGRFETQYF. The CDR3 nucleotides read TGTGCCAGCAGGACAGGAGGCCGTTTTGAGACCCAGTACTTC.

V usage is TRBV9 and J usage is TRBJ1-1, with TRBD1 as a possible D gene (5 bases). V was clipped by 3 bases and J by 3 bases, with 12 bases between them. Germline-derived CDR1 and CDR2 are SGDLS and YYNGEE. The CDR3 totals 14 residues. Written as DNA, the CDR3 is TGTGCCAGCAGCGAAGACTGGGGCGACACTGAAGCTTTCTTT. Protein product: CASSEDWGDTEAFF.

V and J are TRBV7-3 and TRBJ1-1; D might be TRBD1 (5 bases). V lost 4 bases and J 5 bases, leaving 14 bases between the germline ends. CDR1 is SGHTA, CDR2 FQGTGA, per germline. This CDR3 is 14 amino acids long. The CDR3 DNA reads TGTGCCAGCAGCTCGTCGGGGGAGGGGACTGAAGCTTTCTTT. Its protein product is CASSSSGEGTEAFF.

This chain joins TRBV7-2 and TRBJ1-1; the D gene is possibly TRBD1 (5 bases). Germline V gene lookup returns CDR1 SGHTA and CDR2 FQGNSA. Between the trimmed V and J ends, which lost 5 bases and 6 bases, there was a span of 19 bases. The CDR3 is 15 residues long. The CDR3 protein is CASSRLGVPAPEAFF. DNA for the CDR3: TGTGCCAGCAGCCGATTAGGGGTACCCGCACCTGAAGCTTTCTTT. The complete variable domain, with remaining parts taken from reference TRBV7-2 and TRBJ1-1, reads GAGVSQSPSNKVTEKGKDVELRCDPISGHTALYWYRQSLGQGLEFLIYFQGNSAPDKSGLPSDRFSAERTGGSVSTLTIQRTQQEDSAVYLCASSRLGVPAPEAFFGQGTRLTVV.

The chain recombines TRBV11-2 with TRBJ1-3; no clear D. With 1 base removed from V and 0 bases from J, the gap between germline ends came to 4 bases. Germline V gene lookup returns CDR1 SGHAT and CDR2 FQNNGV. The CDR3 has 14 residues. CDR3 in amino acids: CASSLGSSGNTIYF. Here the CDR3 DNA reads TGTGCCAGCAGCTTAGGCAGCTCTGGAAACACCATATATTTT.

CDR3 coding DNA: TGTGCCAGCAGCGCCAGGACAGGGGGCGAAGTTGGCATTCAGTACTTC. This sequence encodes CASSARTGGEVGIQYF. J is TRBJ2-4 and V is TRBV9, with 11 bases identical to TRBD1. The V and J ends lost 3 bases and 9 bases, in that order; junction bases with no gene match: 11. CDR3 length: 16 amino acids. Germline V gene lookup returns CDR1 SGDLS and CDR2 YYNGEE.

The genes are TRBV28 and TRBJ2-1, with D possibly TRBD2 on 5 matching bases. The CDR3 has 17 residues. From germline, CDR1 is MDHEN and CDR2 SYDVKM. V was clipped by 4 bases and J by 4 bases, with 20 bases between them. The DNA for the CDR3 is TGTGCCAGCAGTTCCTCAAGCGGAAGCCCTCTTTACAATGAGCAGTTCTTC. As protein: CASSSSSGSPLYNEQFF.

The chain is built from TRBV19 and TRBJ1-2, with 7 positions matching TRBD1. CDR1 and CDR2 (germline): LNHDA, SQIVND (reference sequence). V was pared by 6 bases and J by 4 bases, with 5 bases of the junction left unmatched. The CDR3 runs to 13 residues. CDR3 in DNA: TGTGCCAGTAGGGAGGACAGGTTCTATGGCTACACCTTC. It yields the protein CASREDRFYGYTF.